These 26 T cell receptor beta chains were sequenced from one sample in a study of cytomegalovirus exposure and HLA in healthy donors. Use of 60 Vbeta and 13 Jbeta primers characterized the PCR. The repertoire was sequenced with immunoSEQ multiplex PCR; TCRdb's copy has only in-frame clones and lacks some. The sample gives roughly 180,000 clones, 80% of which show up once; 1.3% is in the top ten. The sequenced sample was PBMCs. The source of these receptors is a young man in good health and CMV-seronegative.

The genes are TRBV4-3 and TRBJ2-2, with 14 positions matching TRBD2. CDR3 length: 17 residues. The germline V gene encodes CDR1 LGHNA and CDR2 YSLEER. Trimming cost V 0 bases and J 4 bases; bases outside gene matches: 1. The CDR3 DNA reads as TGCGCCAGCAGCCAAGAGGGACTAGCGGGGGTCACCGGGGAGCTGTTTTTT. This sequence encodes CASSQEGLAGVTGELFF.

This clone was counted a few times. The rearrangement uses TRBV9 and TRBJ1-1; TRBD1 aligns across 7 bases. Trimming removed 6 bases from V and 1 base from J; junction bases left unmatched: 6. There are 14 residues in the CDR3. In germline, CDR1 is SGDLS, CDR2 YYNGEE. CDR3 DNA: TGTGCCAGCACCGTGCAGGGGGGGAACACTGAAGCTTTCTTT. It is translated as CASTVQGGNTEAFF.

This rearrangement joins TRBV11-1 to TRBJ2-1; D uncertain. Germline lookup yields CDR1 SGHAT and CDR2 FQDESV (reference sequence). The CDR3 is 15 residues long. Trimming took 2 bases from V and 4 from J, leaving 12 bases between them. CDR3 region: CASSLHETGYNEQFF. The CDR3 DNA sequence: TGTGCCAGCAGCTTACATGAGACTGGATACAATGAGCAGTTCTTC.

This clone was seen only once. V usage is TRBV20-1 and J usage is TRBJ1-2, with no clear D. The germline V and J ends were trimmed by 3 bases and 8 bases, with 7 bases remaining between them. The CDR3 is 10 residues long. Germline CDR1 DFQATT, CDR2 SNEGSKA (reference sequence). DNA for the CDR3: TGCAGTGCTAGCATCGAGGGCTACACCTTC. Translation gives CSASIEGYTF.

V usage is TRBV29-1 and J usage is TRBJ2-1; 13 bases are a match to TRBD2. The CDR3 covers 15 residues. Trimming at V came to 5 bases and at J to 4 bases, leaving 5 bases not matched to a gene. Germline V gene lookup returns CDR1 SQVTM and CDR2 ANQGSEA. The CDR3 DNA sequence: TGCAGCGTTACTAGCGGGAGGGGGGGGTACAATGAGCAGTTCTTC. Encoded protein: CSVTSGRGGYNEQFF.

This clone was counted a single time. The chain carries TRBV9 and TRBJ1-4, with 7 positions matching TRBD1. V was pared by 2 bases and J by 8 bases, with 18 bases of the junction left unmatched. CDR1 is SGDLS, CDR2 YYNGEE, per germline. This CDR3 spans 18 amino acids. For the CDR3, the DNA is TGTGCCAGCAGCGTTCCACCGGGACAGACGAGCAATGGGGAAAAACTGTTTTTT. Amino acids: CASSVPPGQTSNGEKLFF.

This rearrangement joins TRBV5-1 to TRBJ1-1; the D is unclear. There are 13 residues in the CDR3. Between the trimmed V and J ends, which lost 0 bases and 3 bases, there was a span of 6 bases. From germline, CDR1 is SGHRS and CDR2 YFSETQ. CDR3 sequence reads: CASSLEQHTEAFF. The CDR3 DNA reads as TGCGCCAGCAGCTTGGAACAGCACACTGAAGCTTTCTTT.

This clone was recorded a few times. The chain has TRBV6-5 and TRBJ2-7; 8 positions agree with TRBD1. The CDR3 loop spans 14 amino acids. Unmatched junction bases numbered 3, after V lost 5 bases and J lost 0 bases. The germline V gene has CDR1 MNHEY and CDR2 SVGAGI. In DNA, the CDR3 is TGTGCCAGCAGTCCACAGGGGGTCTCCTACGAGCAGTACTTC. Encoded protein: CASSPQGVSYEQYF.

The genes are TRBV7-2 and TRBJ2-1; 7 bases align to TRBD2. The CDR3 runs 14 residues. The germline CDR1 and CDR2 sequences are SGHTA and FQGNSA. V lost 1 base, J lost 12 bases, and 9 bases stayed unmatched. The CDR3 DNA reads as TGTGCCAGCAGCTTAGAAGCGGGGATGCCATGGCAGTTCTTC. As protein: CASSLEAGMPWQFF.

The CDR3 here is CASSQGADWNEKLFF. DNA of the CDR3: TGTGCCAGCAGCCAAGGTGCCGACTGGAATGAAAAACTGTTTTTT. The chain uses TRBV4-2 and TRBJ1-4; D remains unclear. CDR3 size: 15 residues. CDR1 LGHNA and CDR2 YNFKEQ come from the germline V gene. The V end lost 1 base, the J end lost 5 bases, and 11 bases lay between the germline ends.

In this sample, this clone turned up once. The gene calls are TRBV5-8 and TRBJ2-5; the match to TRBD2 covers 8 bases. The better agreement between TRBJ2-7 and the DNA end casts doubt on the J call. This CDR3 has 13 amino acids. Germline assignment: CDR1 SGHTS and CDR2 YDEGEE. The CDR3 DNA follows: TGTGCCAGCACCCGAGCGGGGGACTTCGAGCAGTACTTC. This encodes CASTRAGDFEQYF.

Written as DNA, the CDR3 is TGTGCCTGGAGTTCCGGGTTCGGGGACACTGAAGCTTTCTTT. Amino acid sequence: CAWSSGFGDTEAFF. J is TRBJ1-1 and V is TRBV30, with D uncertain. Trimming left V 2 bases short and J 3 bases short, with 13 bases between. The CDR3 has 14 amino acids. Germline V lookup: CDR1 GTSNPN, CDR2 SVGIG (reference sequence).

This clone has a handful of counts. CDR3 protein: CASSNQRRDNSPLHF. The CDR3 bases are TGTGCCAGCAGTAACCAACGGAGGGATAATTCACCCCTCCACTTT. The V and J genes are TRBV6-5 and TRBJ1-6; D gene uncertain. CDR1 MNHEY and CDR2 SVGAGI come from the germline V gene. The CDR3 runs to 15 residues. V gave up 5 bases and J gave up 5 bases, with 13 bases separating them.

This clone was counted a few times. This chain joins TRBV19 and TRBJ1-1, with 9 bases that match TRBD1. CDR1 is LNHDA and CDR2 is SQIVND in the germline V gene (reference sequence). This CDR3 region has 12 residues. The V gene end was trimmed by 4 bases and the J gene end by 7 bases; junction bases not matched to a gene: 1. The CDR3: CASSRQGDEAFF. The CDR3 region has the DNA TGTGCCAGTAGTAGACAGGGGGATGAAGCTTTCTTT.

The V and J genes are TRBV7-9 and TRBJ2-5, with 7 bases that match TRBD2. This CDR3 contains 15 residues. J was trimmed by 1 base and V by 5 bases; bases with no gene match: 7. Per the germline V gene, CDR1 is SEHNR and CDR2 is FQNEAQ (reference sequence). CDR3 in amino acids: CASSPRLASQETQYF. The CDR3 bases are TGTGCCAGCAGCCCGAGACTAGCCTCCCAAGAGACCCAGTACTTC.

The chain links TRBV18 to TRBJ1-5; 7 bases line up with TRBD1. This CDR3 region has 16 residues. With 3 bases clipped from V and 0 bases from J, the junction kept 5 bases outside the gene matches. Germline-derived CDR1 and CDR2 are KGHSH and LQKENI. CDR3 amino acids: CASSPSGTASNQPQHF. The CDR3 nucleotides are TGTGCCAGCTCACCCTCCGGGACAGCTAGCAATCAGCCCCAGCATTTT.

This clone was seen a few times. This rearrangement joins TRBV5-1 to TRBJ2-3, with TRBD2 matching over 11 bases. The V segment lost 5 bases and the J segment 1 base; nucleotides outside the gene matches: 3. CDR3 size: 15 residues. Germline CDR1 reads SGHRS; CDR2 reads YFSETQ. For the CDR3, the DNA is TGCGCCAGCAGGACTAGCGGGATCCGCACAGATACGCAGTATTTT. Protein product: CASRTSGIRTDTQYF.

V gene TRBV19 combines with J gene TRBJ2-2; perhaps TRBD2 as D (5 bases). Trimming removed 1 base from V and 3 bases from J, with 9 bases in between. The germline V gene has CDR1 LNHDA and CDR2 SQIVND (reference sequence). This CDR3 region has 15 residues. The CDR3 region is CASSIAGRDTGELFF. The CDR3 coding sequence is TGTGCCAGTAGTATAGCGGGGAGAGACACCGGGGAGCTGTTTTTT.

The gene calls are TRBV30 and TRBJ1-5; 7 positions match TRBD1. The ends lost 2 bases at V and 1 base at J; junction bases unmatched: 2. Per the germline V gene, CDR1 is GTSNPN and CDR2 is SVGIG (reference sequence). The length of the CDR3 is 14 residues. In DNA, the CDR3 is TGTGCCTGGAGTAGGGACAGCAGCAATCAGCCCCAGCATTTT. Protein product: CAWSRDSSNQPQHF. Full variable domain (rest looked up from reference TRBV30 and TRBJ1-5): SQTIHQWPATLVQPVGSPLSLECTVEGTSNPNLYWYRQAAGRGLQLLFYSVGIGQISSEVPQNLSASRPQDRQFILSSKKLLLSDSGFYLCAWSRDSSNQPQHFGDGTRLSIL.

This clone was detected a few times. The chain has TRBV5-6 and TRBJ2-1; D perhaps matches TRBD1 (5 bases). This CDR3 spans 16 amino acids. V lost 4 bases to trimming and J lost 4 bases, with 18 bases between them. Germline V gene data show CDR1 as SGHDT and CDR2 as YYEEEE. This CDR3 is CASSPETEGLYNEQFF. CDR3 nucleotides: TGTGCCAGCAGCCCTGAGACAGAAGGGTTATACAATGAGCAGTTCTTC.

The rearrangement joins TRBV9 to TRBJ2-5; D may be TRBD1 (6 bases). Germline V gene sequence: CDR1 SGDLS, CDR2 YYNGEE. The CDR3 is 16 amino acids. V lost 4 bases, J lost 5 bases, and 21 bases lay in between. For the CDR3, the DNA is TGTGCCAGCAGCAATGGACAGTCCCAATTTCGGGAGACCCAGTACTTC. It translates to CASSNGQSQFRETQYF.

The genes are TRBV4-3 and TRBJ1-4; D might be TRBD1 (6 bases). The CDR3 consists of 14 residues. The V end was cut by 5 bases, the J end by 4 bases, with 11 bases between. From germline, CDR1 is LGHNA and CDR2 YSLEER. The CDR3 sequence: CASSGGQINEKLFF. CDR3 coding DNA: TGCGCCAGCAGCGGAGGACAGATTAATGAAAAACTGTTTTTT.

The chain combines TRBV18 with TRBJ2-7, with D tentatively TRBD2 (6 bases). Looked up from germline, CDR1 is KGHSH and CDR2 is LQKENI. This CDR3 contains 17 residues. Trimming took 4 bases from V and 0 from J, leaving 19 bases between them. In DNA form, the CDR3 reads TGTGCCAGCTCACAGGGCAGCGTGCGGGGCTTCTCCTACGAGCAGTACTTC. Translation: CASSQGSVRGFSYEQYF.

The chain is built from TRBV7-9 and TRBJ1-6, with D perhaps TRBD1 (6 bases). Germline loops: CDR1 SEHNR, CDR2 FQNEAQ (reference sequence). V was clipped by 8 bases and J by 7 bases, with 12 bases between them. The CDR3 consists of 13 residues. The CDR3 region is CASARQGNSPLHF. The CDR3 DNA reads as TGTGCCAGCGCCAGGCAGGGGAATTCACCCCTCCACTTT.

This rearrangement joins TRBV7-2 to TRBJ2-1; D is uncertain. The CDR3 is 13 residues long. V shed 5 bases and J shed 4 bases, with 9 bases lying between them. The germline CDR1 and CDR2 sequences are SGHTA and FQGNSA. Here the CDR3 DNA reads TGTGCCAGCAGCCTAAGTACGTACAATGAGCAGTTCTTC. Translating it yields CASSLSTYNEQFF.

The V gene is TRBV7-2, the J gene TRBJ2-1, with TRBD2 identical over 10 bases. The CDR3 is 15 amino acids. CDR1 is SGHTA and CDR2 is FQGNSA in the germline V gene. V lost 4 bases, J lost 2 bases, and 2 bases stayed unmatched. CDR3 region: CASSSGLAAYNEQFF. The CDR3 nucleotides read TGTGCCAGCAGCTCAGGACTAGCGGCCTACAATGAGCAGTTCTTC.